These 21 T cell receptor beta chains share one sample of origin, sequenced in a study of blood T cells in healthy people across ages. Then a second PCR, running about 6 to 11 cycles, was carried out with a sample-barcoded 5' primer and a J-beta primer mix. Using its own MiXCR run on the 5' RACE reads, TCRdb lists one record per CDR3 protein. The sample holds 750,000 to 850,000 distinct CDR3 sequences, about 25% seen once. These data also featured in a second study, about T cells of mothers and their children.

The source material was blood. The receptor set was obtained from a boy under 18 in good health.

This chain uses TRBV27 with TRBJ2-1, with D perhaps matching TRBD1 (6 bases). From germline, CDR1 is MNHEY and CDR2 SMNVEV (reference sequence). This CDR3 spans 15 amino acids. V lost 5 bases, J lost 1 base, and 12 bases lay in between. The CDR3 sequence is CASSIFRGSYNEQFF. DNA for the CDR3: TGTGCCAGCAGTATTTTCAGGGGATCCTACAATGAGCAGTTCTTC.

This clonotype has more than one count but fewer than ten. The J gene is TRBJ2-3, the V gene TRBV7-2, with D perhaps matching TRBD2 (5 bases). The CDR3 is 14 amino acids. CDR1 and CDR2 from the germline V gene are SGHTA and FQGNSA. V dropped 5 bases and J dropped 0 bases, with 9 bases sitting between them. CDR3 region: CASSLTKSTDTQYF. The DNA for the CDR3 is TGTGCCAGCAGCCTGACTAAAAGCACAGATACGCAGTATTTT.

This clonotype was recorded at least ten times. This chain joins TRBV11-2 and TRBJ2-7, with 9 bases aligning to TRBD2. CDR1 is SGHAT and CDR2 is FQNNGV in the germline V gene. The CDR3 loop spans 15 amino acids. V shed 0 bases and J 3 bases; nucleotides not matched to a gene: 3. CDR3 bases: TGTGCCAGCAGCTTAGAAGGACTAGCGTACTACGAGCAGTACTTC. This codes for CASSLEGLAYYEQYF.

This clonotype showed up many times. The rearrangement uses TRBV7-9 and TRBJ2-5; possible D gene TRBD1, 5 bases. The J call may not be correct, given that the DNA end is closer to TRBJ2-1. Germline CDR1 and CDR2: SEHNR and FQNEAQ (reference sequence). This CDR3 is 14 amino acids long. CDR3 protein: CASSSTNRGGEQFF. CDR3 sequence (DNA): TGTGCCAGCAGCTCTACAAATAGGGGTGGGGAGCAGTTCTTC.

This clonotype was seen only a few times. V gene TRBV20-1 combines with J gene TRBJ1-4; 8 bases are a match to TRBD1. V shed 0 bases and J 8 bases; nucleotides not matched to a gene: 11. Germline CDR1 is DFQATT and CDR2 is SNEGSKA (reference sequence). CDR3 length: 16 residues. CDR3 sequence reads: CSARDVATGVGEKLFF. CDR3 DNA sequence: TGCAGTGCTAGAGATGTTGCGACAGGGGTCGGGGAAAAACTGTTTTTT.

The V and J genes are TRBV7-9 and TRBJ2-3; D is possibly TRBD1 (5 bases). The CDR3 runs 12 residues. Germline assignment: CDR1 SEHNR and CDR2 FQNEAQ (reference sequence). The DNA of the CDR3 is TGTGTCAGTGAAAGACAGACAGATACGCAGTATTTT. As protein: CVSERQTDTQYF. Combining the CDR3 with reference TRBV7-9 and TRBJ2-3 gives the whole variable domain DTGVSQNPRHKITKRGQNVTFRCDPISEHNRLYWYRQTLGQGPEFLTYFQNEAQLEKSRLLSDRFSAERPKGSFSTLEIQRTEQGDSAMYLCVSERQTDTQYFGPGTRLTVL.

The chain couples TRBV9 to TRBJ2-7; 9 bases line up with TRBD2. The CDR3 spans 15 residues. V lost 4 bases and J lost 3; bases outside the gene matches: 8. Looked up from germline, CDR1 is SGDLS and CDR2 is YYNGEE. The CDR3 region has the DNA TGTGCCAGCAGCTTCGGGGCTAGCGGGGACTACGAGCAGTACTTC. It specifies CASSFGASGDYEQYF.

This chain links TRBV4-1 with TRBJ1-2; 7 bases map to TRBD1. V shed 3 bases, J shed 3 bases, and the junction held 10 bases outside the gene matches. CDR3 length: 16 residues. Looked up from germline, CDR1 is MGHRA and CDR2 is YSYEKL. The CDR3 spells CASSQPRGRGDYGYTF. The CDR3 DNA is TGCGCCAGCAGCCAGCCAAGGGGCAGGGGGGACTATGGCTACACCTTC.

The chain carries TRBV12-3 or TRBV12-4 and TRBJ2-3; 9 bases are shared with TRBD1. This CDR3 spans 19 amino acids. The V gene end was trimmed by 6 bases and the J gene end by 4 bases; junction bases not matched to a gene: 20. The CDR3 is CASSLIRGWDRDLSDTQYF. DNA of the CDR3: TGTGCCAGCAGCCTCATTCGGGGGTGGGACAGGGATCTCTCAGATACGCAGTATTTT.

The chain couples TRBV18 to TRBJ2-3; D is unclear. The germline CDR1 and CDR2 sequences are KGHSH and LQKENI. Trimming stripped 6 bases from V and 5 bases from J, with 12 bases between. The CDR3 consists of 13 residues. The CDR3 spells CASSAIAGDTQYF. In nucleotides, the CDR3 is TGTGCCAGCTCGGCGATAGCAGGAGATACGCAGTATTTT.

Remarks on this clonotype: The junction differs from germline at one of its ends, possibly a read error. This chain uses TRBV7-7 with TRBJ1-1, with TRBD1 matching 7 bases. Germline assignment: CDR1 SSHAT and CDR2 FNYEAQ (reference sequence). The CDR3 is 15 amino acids. CDR3 coding DNA: TGTGCTAGCAACCCGCTACAGGGGACGAACACTGAAGCTTTCTTT. Its protein is CASNPLQGTNTEAFF. The variable domain in full, completed from reference TRBV7-7 and TRBJ1-1, reads GAGVSQSPRYKVTKRGQDVTLRCDPISSHATLYWYQQALGQGPEFLTYFNYEAQPDKSGLPSDRFSAERPEGSISTLTIQRTEQRDSAMYRCASNPLQGTNTEAFFGQGTRLTVV.

This clonotype has a handful of counts. V gene TRBV29-1 combines with J gene TRBJ2-5, with 9 bases that match TRBD2. The end of the DNA is better explained by TRBJ2-1, so the J call may be wrong. CDR1 and CDR2 from the germline V gene are SQVTM and ANQGSEA. The CDR3 is 15 residues long. CDR3 loop: CSVEWGGGAVNEQFF. The CDR3 DNA follows: TGCAGCGTTGAATGGGGCGGGGGGGCCGTCAATGAGCAGTTCTTC.

This clonotype was observed a single time. The genes are TRBV20-1 and TRBJ2-3; perhaps TRBD2 as D (7 bases). Trimming cost V 5 bases and J 1 base, with 16 bases left between them. This CDR3 contains 15 residues. Germline V CDR1 and CDR2: DFQATT, SNEGSKA (reference sequence). The CDR3, as DNA: TGCAGTGCTGCGAACCCGCGGGGGCGCACAGATACGCAGTATTTT. This encodes CSAANPRGRTDTQYF.

Comment on this clonotype: Relative to the germline gene, one junction end is altered; a read error may explain this. The chain combines TRBV7-7 with TRBJ1-5, with no clear D. The CDR3 runs 15 residues. From germline, CDR1 is SSHAT and CDR2 FNYEAQ (reference sequence). The CDR3 sequence is CASSEKWQNNQPQHF. Written as DNA, the CDR3 is TGTGCTAGCAGCGAAAAGTGGCAGAACAATCAGCCCCAGCATTTT.

The chain is built from TRBV20-1 and TRBJ2-5, with D tentatively TRBD1 or TRBD2 (5 bases each). With 0 bases removed from V and 0 bases from J, the gap between germline ends came to 11 bases. Germline V CDR1 and CDR2: DFQATT, SNEGSKA (reference sequence). The CDR3 loop spans 15 amino acids. In nucleotides, the CDR3 is TGCAGTGCTAGAGATCCCCGGGGCAACCAAGAGACCCAGTACTTC. It is translated as CSARDPRGNQETQYF.

The gene calls are TRBV7-9 and TRBJ2-3; D remains unclear. Germline CDR1 reads SEHNR; CDR2 reads FQNEAQ (reference sequence). CDR3 length: 13 residues. V lost 2 bases, J lost 4 bases, and 7 bases lay in between. CDR3 nucleotide sequence: TGTGCCAGCAGCTTACGCCAGGCAGATACGCAGTATTTT. It specifies CASSLRQADTQYF.

The chain joins TRBV7-9 to TRBJ1-2, with D maybe TRBD1 (6 bases). The CDR3 extends over 13 amino acids. The germline V gene has CDR1 SEHNR and CDR2 FQNEAQ (reference sequence). Trimming removed 6 bases at V and 5 bases at J, with 13 bases between. The CDR3 is CASRPPGTYGYTF. In nucleotides, the CDR3 is TGTGCCAGCAGGCCGCCCGGGACATATGGCTACACCTTC.

The chain combines TRBV7-8 with TRBJ2-5, with a possible D match to TRBD1 (5 bases). V was pared by 1 base and J by 3 bases, with 18 bases between. CDR1 is SGHVS, CDR2 FQNEAQ, per germline. This CDR3 comprises 17 residues. The CDR3 sequence: CASSLGWGSELKETQYF. The DNA for the CDR3 is TGTGCCAGCAGCTTAGGATGGGGCTCGGAGTTAAAAGAGACCCAGTACTTC.

This clonotype was found a few times. V gene TRBV9 combines with J gene TRBJ2-1; D is unclear. This CDR3 has 15 amino acids. Trimming removed 3 bases from V and 4 bases from J, with 14 bases in between. Germline CDR1 reads SGDLS; CDR2 reads YYNGEE. The CDR3 DNA reads as TGTGCCAGCAGCGAGGGAAGTAACCTTTACAATGAGCAGTTCTTC. This codes for CASSEGSNLYNEQFF.

This clonotype was detected only a few times. V usage is TRBV5-1 and J usage is TRBJ2-5, with 16 nucleotides matching TRBD2. The J call could be wrong; TRBJ2-1 is a better fit for the DNA end. The germline V gene has CDR1 SGHRS and CDR2 YFSETQ. The CDR3 contains 15 residues. CDR3 residues: CASSAGLAGGGEQFF. The CDR3 DNA is TGCGCCAGCAGCGCGGGACTAGCGGGGGGGGGTGAGCAGTTCTTC.

The chain combines TRBV27 with TRBJ2-5, with TRBD1 identical over 7 bases. This CDR3 has 14 amino acids. The germline CDR1 and CDR2 sequences are MNHEY and SMNVEV (reference sequence). The J segment lost 3 bases and the V segment lost 7 bases, leaving 8 bases of the junction unmatched. CDR3 amino acids: CASKSTGNKETQYF. DNA for the CDR3: TGTGCCAGCAAGTCGACAGGGAACAAAGAGACCCAGTACTTC.